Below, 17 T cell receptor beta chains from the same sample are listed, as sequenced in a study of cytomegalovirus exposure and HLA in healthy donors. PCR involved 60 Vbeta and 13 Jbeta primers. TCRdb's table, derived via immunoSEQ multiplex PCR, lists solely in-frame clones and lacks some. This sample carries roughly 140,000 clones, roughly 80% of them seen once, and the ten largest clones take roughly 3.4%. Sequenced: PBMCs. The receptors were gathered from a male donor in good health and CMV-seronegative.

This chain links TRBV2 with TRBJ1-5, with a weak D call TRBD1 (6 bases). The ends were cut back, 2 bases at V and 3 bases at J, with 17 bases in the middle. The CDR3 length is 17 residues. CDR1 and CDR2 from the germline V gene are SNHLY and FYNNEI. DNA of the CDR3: TGTGCCAGCAGTGAACAGCAGGGGAGGGGATACAATCAGCCCCAGCATTTT. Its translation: CASSEQQGRGYNQPQHF. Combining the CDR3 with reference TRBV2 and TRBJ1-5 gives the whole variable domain EPEVTQTPSHQVTQMGQEVILRCVPISNHLYFYWYRQILGQKVEFLVSFYNNEISEKSEIFDDQFSVERPDGSNFTLKIRSTKLEDSAMYFCASSEQQGRGYNQPQHFGDGTRLSIL.

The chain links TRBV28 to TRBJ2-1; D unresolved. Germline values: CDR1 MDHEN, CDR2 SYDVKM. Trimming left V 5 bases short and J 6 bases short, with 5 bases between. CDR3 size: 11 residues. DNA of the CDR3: TGTGCCAGCAGTCTACTCAATGAGCAGTTCTTC. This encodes CASSLLNEQFF.

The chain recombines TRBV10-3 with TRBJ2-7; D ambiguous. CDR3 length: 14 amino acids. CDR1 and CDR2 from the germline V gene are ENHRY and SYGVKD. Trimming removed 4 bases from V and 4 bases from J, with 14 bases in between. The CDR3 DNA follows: TGTGCCATCAGTGTGAAACAGTCACGGTACGAGCAGTACTTC. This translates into CAISVKQSRYEQYF.

The CDR3 DNA reads as TGCGCCAGCAGTGACCCCGGAGGAAACTATGGCTACACCTTC. Translation gives CASSDPGGNYGYTF. V usage is TRBV5-1 and J usage is TRBJ1-2; D gene ambiguous. The germline CDR1 and CDR2 sequences are SGHRS and YFSETQ. With 5 bases removed from V and 2 bases from J, the gap between germline ends came to 13 bases. The length of the CDR3 is 14 residues.

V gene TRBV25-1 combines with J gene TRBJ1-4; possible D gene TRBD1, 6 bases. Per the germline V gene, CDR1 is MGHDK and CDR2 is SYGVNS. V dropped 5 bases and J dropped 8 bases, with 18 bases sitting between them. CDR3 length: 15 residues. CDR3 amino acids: CASSIQGVRKEKLFF. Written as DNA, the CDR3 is TGTGCCAGCAGTATACAGGGAGTAAGAAAAGAAAAACTGTTTTTT.

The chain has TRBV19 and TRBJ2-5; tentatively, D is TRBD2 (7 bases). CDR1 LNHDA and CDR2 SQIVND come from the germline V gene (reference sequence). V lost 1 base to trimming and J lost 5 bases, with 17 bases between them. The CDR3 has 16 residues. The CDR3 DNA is TGTGCCAGTAGTATAGCAAGGGGGGGAATTCGGGAGACCCAGTACTTC. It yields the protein CASSIARGGIRETQYF.

CDR3 amino acids: CASTRDSSTEAFF. The CDR3 coding sequence is TGTGCCAGCACACGAGACTCGAGCACTGAAGCTTTCTTT. The V call is TRBV9, the J call TRBJ1-1, with D hard to call. The CDR3 runs 13 residues. V was pared by 6 bases and J by 4 bases, with 13 bases between. Germline values: CDR1 SGDLS, CDR2 YYNGEE.

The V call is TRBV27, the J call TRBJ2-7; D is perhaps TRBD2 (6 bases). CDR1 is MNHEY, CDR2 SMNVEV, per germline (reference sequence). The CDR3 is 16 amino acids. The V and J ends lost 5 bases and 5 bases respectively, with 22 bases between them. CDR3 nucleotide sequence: TGTGCCAGCAGTCCACCGGGACTTTCCGTATCAGACGAGCAGTACTTC. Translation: CASSPPGLSVSDEQYF.

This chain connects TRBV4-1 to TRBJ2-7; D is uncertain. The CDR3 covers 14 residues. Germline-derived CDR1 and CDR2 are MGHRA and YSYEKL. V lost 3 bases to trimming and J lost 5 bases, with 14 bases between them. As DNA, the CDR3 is TGCGCCAGCAGCCATGCGCTTGAGTCCAACGAGCAGTACTTC. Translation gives CASSHALESNEQYF.

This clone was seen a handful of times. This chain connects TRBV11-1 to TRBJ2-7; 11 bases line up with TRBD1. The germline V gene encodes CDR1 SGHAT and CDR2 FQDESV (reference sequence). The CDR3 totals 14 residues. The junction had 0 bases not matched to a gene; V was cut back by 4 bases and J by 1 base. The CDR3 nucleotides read TGTGCCAGCAGCTGGGACAGGGGGTCCTACGAGCAGTACTTC. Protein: CASSWDRGSYEQYF.

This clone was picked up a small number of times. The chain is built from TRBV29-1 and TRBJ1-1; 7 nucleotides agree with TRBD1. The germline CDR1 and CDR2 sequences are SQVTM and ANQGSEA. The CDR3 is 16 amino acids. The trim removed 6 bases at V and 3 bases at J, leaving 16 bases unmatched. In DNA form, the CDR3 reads TGCAGCGTCCCGGGACAGCCCGGGAGGGATCACACTGAAGCTTTCTTT. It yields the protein CSVPGQPGRDHTEAFF.

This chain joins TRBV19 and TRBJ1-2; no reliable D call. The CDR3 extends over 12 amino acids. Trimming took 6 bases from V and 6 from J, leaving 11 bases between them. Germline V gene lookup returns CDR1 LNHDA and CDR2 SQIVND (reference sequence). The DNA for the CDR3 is TGTGCCAGTAGGGAACAGTATAATGGCTACACCTTC. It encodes CASREQYNGYTF.

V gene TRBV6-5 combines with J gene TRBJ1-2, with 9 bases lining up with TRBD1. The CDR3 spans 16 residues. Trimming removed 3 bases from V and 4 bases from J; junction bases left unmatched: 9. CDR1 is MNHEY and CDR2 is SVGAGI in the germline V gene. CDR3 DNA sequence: TGTGCCAGCAGTTATAGGGGACAGGGAGAAGCCTATGGCTACACCTTC. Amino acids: CASSYRGQGEAYGYTF.

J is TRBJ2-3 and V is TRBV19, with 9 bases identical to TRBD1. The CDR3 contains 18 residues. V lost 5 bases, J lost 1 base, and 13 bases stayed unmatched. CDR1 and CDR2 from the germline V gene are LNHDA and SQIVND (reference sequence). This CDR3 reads CASSSFYPGQGGTDTQYF. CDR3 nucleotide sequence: TGTGCCAGTAGTTCCTTTTACCCGGGACAGGGAGGCACAGATACGCAGTATTTT.

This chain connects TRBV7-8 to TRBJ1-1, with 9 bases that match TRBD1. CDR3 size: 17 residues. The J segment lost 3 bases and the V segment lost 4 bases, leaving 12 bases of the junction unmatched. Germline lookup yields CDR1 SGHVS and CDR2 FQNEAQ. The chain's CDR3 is CASSSDRGFSRHTEAFF. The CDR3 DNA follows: TGTGCCAGCAGCTCGGACAGGGGTTTTAGTCGTCACACTGAAGCTTTCTTT.

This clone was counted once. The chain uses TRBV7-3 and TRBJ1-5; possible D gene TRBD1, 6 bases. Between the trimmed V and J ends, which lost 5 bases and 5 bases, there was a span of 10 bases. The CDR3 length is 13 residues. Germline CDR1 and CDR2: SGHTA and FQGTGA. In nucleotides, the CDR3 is TGTGCCAGCAGCCCGTCAGGGGATCAGCCCCAGCATTTT. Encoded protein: CASSPSGDQPQHF. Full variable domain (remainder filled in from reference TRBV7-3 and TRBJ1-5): GAGVSQTPSNKVTEKGKYVELRCDPISGHTALYWYRQSLGQGPEFLIYFQGTGAADDSGLPNDRFFAVRPEGSVSTLKIQRTERGDSAVYLCASSPSGDQPQHFGDGTRLSIL.

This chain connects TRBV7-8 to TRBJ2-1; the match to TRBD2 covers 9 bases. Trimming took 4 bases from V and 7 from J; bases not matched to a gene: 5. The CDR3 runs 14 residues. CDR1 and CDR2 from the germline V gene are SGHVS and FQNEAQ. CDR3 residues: CASSSLAGPNEQFF. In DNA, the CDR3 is TGTGCCAGCAGCTCGCTAGCGGGGCCGAATGAGCAGTTCTTC.